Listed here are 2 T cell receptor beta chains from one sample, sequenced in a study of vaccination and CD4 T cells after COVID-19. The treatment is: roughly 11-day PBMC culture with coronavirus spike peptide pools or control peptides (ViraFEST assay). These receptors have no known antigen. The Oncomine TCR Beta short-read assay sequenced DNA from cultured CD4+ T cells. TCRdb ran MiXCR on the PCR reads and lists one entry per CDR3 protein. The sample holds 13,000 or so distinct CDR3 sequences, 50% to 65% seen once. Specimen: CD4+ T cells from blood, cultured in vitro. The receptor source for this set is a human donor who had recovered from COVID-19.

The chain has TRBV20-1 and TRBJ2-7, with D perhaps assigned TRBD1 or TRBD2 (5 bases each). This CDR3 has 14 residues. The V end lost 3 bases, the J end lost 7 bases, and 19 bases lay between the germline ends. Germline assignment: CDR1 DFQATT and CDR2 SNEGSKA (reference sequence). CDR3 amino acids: CSASRGDYLGEQYF. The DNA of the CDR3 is TGCAGTGCTAGTAGGGGAGACTATCTAGGTGAGCAGTACTTC.

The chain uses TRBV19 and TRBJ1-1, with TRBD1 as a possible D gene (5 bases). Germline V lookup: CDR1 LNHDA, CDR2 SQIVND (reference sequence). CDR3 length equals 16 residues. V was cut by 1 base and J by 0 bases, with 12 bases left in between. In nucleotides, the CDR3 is TGTGCCAGTAGTATAGGGGGCGGAGGTATGAACACTGAAGCTTTCTTT. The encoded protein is CASSIGGGGMNTEAFF.